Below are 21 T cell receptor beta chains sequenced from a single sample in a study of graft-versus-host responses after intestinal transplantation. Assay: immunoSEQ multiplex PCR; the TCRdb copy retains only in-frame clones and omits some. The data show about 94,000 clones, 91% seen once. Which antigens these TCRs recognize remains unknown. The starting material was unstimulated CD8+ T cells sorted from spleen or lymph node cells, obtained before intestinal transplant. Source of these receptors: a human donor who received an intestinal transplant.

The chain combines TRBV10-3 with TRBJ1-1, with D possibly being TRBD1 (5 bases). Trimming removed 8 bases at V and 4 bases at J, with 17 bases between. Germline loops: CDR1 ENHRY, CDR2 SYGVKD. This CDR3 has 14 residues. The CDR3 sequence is CAIGGGGSFTEAFF. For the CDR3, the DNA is TGTGCCATCGGGGGGGGTGGGTCATTCACTGAAGCTTTCTTT.

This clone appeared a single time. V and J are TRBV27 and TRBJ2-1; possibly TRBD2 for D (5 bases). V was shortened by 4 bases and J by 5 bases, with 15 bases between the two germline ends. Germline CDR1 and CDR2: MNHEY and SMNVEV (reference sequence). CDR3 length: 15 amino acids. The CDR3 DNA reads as TGTGCCAGCAGTTCTAACGGACTCTACGACAATGAGCAGTTCTTC. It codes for CASSSNGLYDNEQFF.

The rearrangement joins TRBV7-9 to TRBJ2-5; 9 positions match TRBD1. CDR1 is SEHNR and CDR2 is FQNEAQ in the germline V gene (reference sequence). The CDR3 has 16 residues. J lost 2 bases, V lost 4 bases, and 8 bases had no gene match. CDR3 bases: TGTGCCAGCAGCTCGGGGGGACAGGGTATACAAGAGACCCAGTACTTC. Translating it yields CASSSGGQGIQETQYF.

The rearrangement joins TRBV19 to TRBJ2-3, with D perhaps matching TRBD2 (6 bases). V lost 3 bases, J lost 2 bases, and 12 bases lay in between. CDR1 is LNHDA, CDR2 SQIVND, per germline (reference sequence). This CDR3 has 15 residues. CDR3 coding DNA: TGTGCCAGTAGTATCACTAGCCAAAACACAGATACGCAGTATTTT. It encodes CASSITSQNTDTQYF. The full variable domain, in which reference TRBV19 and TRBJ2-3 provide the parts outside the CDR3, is DGGITQSPKYLFRKEGQNVTLSCEQNLNHDAMYWYRQDPGQGLRLIYYSQIVNDFQKGDIAEGYSVSREKKESFPLTVTSAQKNPTAFYLCASSITSQNTDTQYFGPGTRLTVL.

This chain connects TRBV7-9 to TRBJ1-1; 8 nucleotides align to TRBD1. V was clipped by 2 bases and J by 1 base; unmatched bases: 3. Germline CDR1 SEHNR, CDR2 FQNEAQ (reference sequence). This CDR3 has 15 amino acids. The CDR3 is CASSLPDRANTEAFF. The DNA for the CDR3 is TGTGCCAGCAGCTTACCGGACAGGGCGAACACTGAAGCTTTCTTT. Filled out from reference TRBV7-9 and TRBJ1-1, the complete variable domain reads DTGVSQNPRHKITKRGQNVTFRCDPISEHNRLYWYRQTLGQGPEFLTYFQNEAQLEKSRLLSDRFSAERPKGSFSTLEIQRTEQGDSAMYLCASSLPDRANTEAFFGQGTRLTVV.

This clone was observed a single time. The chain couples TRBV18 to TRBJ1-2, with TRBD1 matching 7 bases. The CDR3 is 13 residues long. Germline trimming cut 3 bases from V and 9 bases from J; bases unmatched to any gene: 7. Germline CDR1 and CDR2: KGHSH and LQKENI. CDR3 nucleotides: TGTGCCAGCTCACCCCCGACAGGGATAAGCTACACCTTC. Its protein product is CASSPPTGISYTF.

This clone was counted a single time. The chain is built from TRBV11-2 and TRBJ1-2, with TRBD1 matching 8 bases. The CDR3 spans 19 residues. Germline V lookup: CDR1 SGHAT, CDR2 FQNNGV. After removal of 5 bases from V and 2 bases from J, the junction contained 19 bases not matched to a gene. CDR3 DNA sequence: TGTGCCAGCAGCCTCAACAGGGGGGGGTCCTCTTTCGCGAACTATGGCTACACCTTC. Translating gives CASSLNRGGSSFANYGYTF.

The chain's CDR3 is CASSLGHHYEQYF. The CDR3, as DNA: TGCGCCAGCAGCCTCGGACATCACTACGAGCAGTACTTC. The rearrangement joins TRBV23-1 to TRBJ2-7; D possibly corresponds to TRBD1 (5 bases). TRBV23-1 belongs to the ORF category, with a function that is uncertain. CDR3 length: 13 residues. V lost 6 bases and J lost 3, with 12 bases in between.

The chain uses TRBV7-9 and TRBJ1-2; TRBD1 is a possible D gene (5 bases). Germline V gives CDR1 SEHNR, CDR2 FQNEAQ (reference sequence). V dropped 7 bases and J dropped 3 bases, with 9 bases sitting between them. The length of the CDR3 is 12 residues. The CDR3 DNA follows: TGTGCCAGCATCACACAGGACTATGGCTACACCTTC. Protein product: CASITQDYGYTF.

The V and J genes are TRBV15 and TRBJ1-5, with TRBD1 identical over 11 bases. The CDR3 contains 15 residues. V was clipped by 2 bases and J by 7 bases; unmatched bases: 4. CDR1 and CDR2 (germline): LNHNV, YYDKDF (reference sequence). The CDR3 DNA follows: TGTGCCACCAGCAGACCTGGACAGGGGGCGCAGCCCCAGCATTTT. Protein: CATSRPGQGAQPQHF. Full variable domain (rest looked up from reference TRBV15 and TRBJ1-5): DAMVIQNPRYQVTQFGKPVTLSCSQTLNHNVMYWYQQKSSQAPKLLFHYYDKDFNNEADTPDNFQSRRPNTSFCFLDIRSPGLGDTAMYLCATSRPGQGAQPQHFGDGTRLSIL.

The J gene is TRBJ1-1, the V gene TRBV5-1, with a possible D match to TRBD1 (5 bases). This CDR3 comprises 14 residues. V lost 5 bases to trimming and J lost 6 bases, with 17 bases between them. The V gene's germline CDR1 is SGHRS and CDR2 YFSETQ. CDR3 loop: CASSGEGARAEAFF. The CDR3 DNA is TGCGCCAGCAGTGGAGAAGGGGCGCGCGCTGAAGCTTTCTTT.

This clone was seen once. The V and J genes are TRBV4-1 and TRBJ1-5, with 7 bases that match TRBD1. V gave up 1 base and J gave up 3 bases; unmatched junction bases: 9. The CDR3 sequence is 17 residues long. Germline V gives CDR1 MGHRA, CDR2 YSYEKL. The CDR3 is CASSQGRQGPSNQPQHF. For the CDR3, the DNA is TGCGCCAGCAGCCAAGGGCGACAGGGACCCTCCAATCAGCCCCAGCATTTT.

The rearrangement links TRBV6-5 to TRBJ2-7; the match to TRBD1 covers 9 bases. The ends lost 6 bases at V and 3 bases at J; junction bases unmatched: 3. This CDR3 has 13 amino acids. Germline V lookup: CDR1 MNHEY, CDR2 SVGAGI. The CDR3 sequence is CASRDRGDYEQYF. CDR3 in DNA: TGTGCCAGCAGGGACAGGGGTGACTACGAGCAGTACTTC.

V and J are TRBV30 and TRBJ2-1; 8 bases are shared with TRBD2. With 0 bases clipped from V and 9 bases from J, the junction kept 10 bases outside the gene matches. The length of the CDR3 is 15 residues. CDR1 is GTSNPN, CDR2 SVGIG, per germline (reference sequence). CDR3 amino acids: CAWSVQASGLLEQFF. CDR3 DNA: TGTGCCTGGAGTGTACAGGCTAGCGGGTTACTTGAGCAGTTCTTC. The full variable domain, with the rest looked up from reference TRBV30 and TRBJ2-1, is SQTIHQWPATLVQPVGSPLSLECTVEGTSNPNLYWYRQAAGRGLQLLFYSVGIGQISSEVPQNLSASRPQDRQFILSSKKLLLSDSGFYLCAWSVQASGLLEQFFGPGTRLTVL.

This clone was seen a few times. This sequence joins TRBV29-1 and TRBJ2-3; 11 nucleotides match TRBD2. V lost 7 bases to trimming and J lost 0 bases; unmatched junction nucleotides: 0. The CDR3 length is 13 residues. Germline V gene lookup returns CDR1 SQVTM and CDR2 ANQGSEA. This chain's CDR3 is CSGTSGSTDTQYF. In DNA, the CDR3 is TGCAGCGGGACTAGCGGGAGCACAGATACGCAGTATTTT.

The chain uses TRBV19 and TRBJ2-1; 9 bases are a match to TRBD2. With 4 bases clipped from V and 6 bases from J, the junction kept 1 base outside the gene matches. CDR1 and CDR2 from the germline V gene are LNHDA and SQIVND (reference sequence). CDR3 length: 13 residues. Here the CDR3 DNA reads TGTGCCAGTAGTAGCGGGAGGGCCAATGAGCAGTTCTTC. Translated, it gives CASSSGRANEQFF.

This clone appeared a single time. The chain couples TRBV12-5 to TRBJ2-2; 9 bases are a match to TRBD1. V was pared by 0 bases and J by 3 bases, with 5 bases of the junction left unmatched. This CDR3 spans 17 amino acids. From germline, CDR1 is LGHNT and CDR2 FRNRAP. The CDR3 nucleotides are TGTGCTAGTGGTTTGGTACGGACAGGGGATCACACCGGGGAGCTGTTTTTT. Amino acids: CASGLVRTGDHTGELFF.

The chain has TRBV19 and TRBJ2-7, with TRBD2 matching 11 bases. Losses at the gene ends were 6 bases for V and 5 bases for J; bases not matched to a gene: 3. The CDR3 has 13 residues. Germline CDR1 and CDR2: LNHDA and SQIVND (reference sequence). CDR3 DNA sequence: TGTGCCAGTAGCCTGGGACTAGCGGACGAGCAGTACTTC. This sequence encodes CASSLGLADEQYF.

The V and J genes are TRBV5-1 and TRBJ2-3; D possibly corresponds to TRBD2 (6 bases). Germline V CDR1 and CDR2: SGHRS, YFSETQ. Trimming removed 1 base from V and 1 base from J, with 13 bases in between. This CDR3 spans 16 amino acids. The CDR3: CASSLMRGVGTDTQYF. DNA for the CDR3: TGCGCCAGCAGCTTGATGCGGGGAGTTGGCACAGATACGCAGTATTTT. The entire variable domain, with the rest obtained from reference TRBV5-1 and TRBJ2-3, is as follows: KAGVTQTPRYLIKTRGQQVTLSCSPISGHRSVSWYQQTPGQGLQFLFEYFSETQRNKGNFPGRFSGRQFSNSRSEMNVSTLELGDSALYLCASSLMRGVGTDTQYFGPGTRLTVL.

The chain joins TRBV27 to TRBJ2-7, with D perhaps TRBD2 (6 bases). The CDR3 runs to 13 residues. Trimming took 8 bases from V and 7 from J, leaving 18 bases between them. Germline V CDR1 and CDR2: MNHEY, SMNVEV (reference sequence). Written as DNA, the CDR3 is TGTGCCAGCGGGTACAGACTAGTGGGAGAGCAGTACTTC. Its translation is CASGYRLVGEQYF.

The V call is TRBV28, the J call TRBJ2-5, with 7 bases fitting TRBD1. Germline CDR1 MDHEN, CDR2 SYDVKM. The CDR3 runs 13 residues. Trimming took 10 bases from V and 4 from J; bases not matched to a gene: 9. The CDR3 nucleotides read TGTGCCACCTCAGAGGGGGCGGGAGAGACCCAGTACTTC. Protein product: CATSEGAGETQYF.